Each of the 27 T cell receptor beta chains below was sequenced from the same sample in a study of OX40 agonist ivuxolimab in advanced cancers. Assay: immunoSEQ multiplex PCR; the TCRdb copy retains only in-frame clones and omits some. The repertoire holds fewer than 85,000 clones, with roughly four fifths as singletons. Sequences were derived from CD4+ or CD8+ T cells sorted from blood, sampled in a trial of the OX40 agonist ivuxolimab. These receptors were taken from an adult with an advanced solid tumor such as melanoma, head and neck, liver or kidney cancer.

This sequence joins TRBV9 and TRBJ2-1; no clear D gene. The germline V gene has CDR1 SGDLS and CDR2 YYNGEE. The CDR3 is made up of 16 amino acids. Deletions cut 0 bases from V and 2 bases from J, with 12 bases between. The CDR3 is CASSVGPGQAYNEQFF. The DNA of the CDR3 is TGTGCCAGCAGCGTAGGCCCCGGGCAAGCCTACAATGAGCAGTTCTTC.

This chain links TRBV4-1 with TRBJ1-1, with no clear D. Germline lookup yields CDR1 MGHRA and CDR2 YSYEKL. With 0 bases removed from V and 6 bases from J, the gap between germline ends came to 11 bases. CDR3 length: 14 amino acids. The CDR3 spells CASSQESGISEAFF. The CDR3 DNA reads TGCGCCAGCAGCCAAGAATCTGGGATCTCTGAAGCTTTCTTT.

This clone appeared a single time. This chain joins TRBV19 and TRBJ2-6, with D tentatively TRBD1 or TRBD2 (5 bases each). In germline, CDR1 is LNHDA, CDR2 SQIVND (reference sequence). Between the trimmed V and J ends, which lost 7 bases and 0 bases, there was a span of 19 bases. The CDR3 has 18 amino acids. The CDR3 DNA is TGTGCCAGTAACCCCGGGGCTGCAATTTTCTCTGGGGCCAACGTCCTGACTTTC. Translating gives CASNPGAAIFSGANVLTF.

This sequence joins TRBV4-2 and TRBJ1-5; D gene uncertain. The germline V gene has CDR1 LGHNA and CDR2 YNFKEQ. V was cut by 0 bases and J by 7 bases, with 7 bases left in between. The length of the CDR3 is 13 residues. Here the CDR3 reads CASSQDAEQPQHF. Here the CDR3 DNA reads TGTGCCAGCAGCCAAGACGCGGAACAGCCCCAGCATTTT.

V usage is TRBV4-1 and J usage is TRBJ2-1, with TRBD2 matching 9 bases. CDR3 length: 17 residues. Germline V gene sequence: CDR1 MGHRA, CDR2 YSYEKL. The trim removed 0 bases at V and 7 bases at J, leaving 10 bases unmatched. Here the CDR3 DNA reads TGCGCCAGCAGCCAAGATCGTAGGGGTAGCGGGAGAAATGAGCAGTTCTTC. Amino acid sequence: CASSQDRRGSGRNEQFF.

The chain has TRBV19 and TRBJ2-1, with D possibly TRBD2 on 5 matching bases. Trimming removed 5 bases at V and 6 bases at J, with 8 bases between. This CDR3 has 12 amino acids. CDR1 is LNHDA, CDR2 SQIVND, per germline (reference sequence). CDR3 in amino acids: CASSWSGNEQFF. CDR3 DNA: TGTGCCAGTAGTTGGAGCGGCAATGAGCAGTTCTTC.

J is TRBJ1-5 and V is TRBV2, with 10 bases matching TRBD1. Germline V gene sequence: CDR1 SNHLY, CDR2 FYNNEI. V shed 4 bases and J 7 bases; nucleotides not matched to a gene: 4. This CDR3 has 14 residues. CDR3 protein: CASSGTGGGQPQHF. In DNA, the CDR3 is TGTGCCAGCAGTGGGACAGGGGGGGGACAGCCCCAGCATTTT.

This sequence joins TRBV15 and TRBJ2-5; 10 nucleotides agree with TRBD2. From germline, CDR1 is LNHNV and CDR2 YYDKDF (reference sequence). After removal of 8 bases from V and 2 bases from J, the junction contained 8 bases not matched to a gene. The CDR3 covers 15 residues. The CDR3 nucleotides are TGTGCCACCCGCCGGCCACTAGCGGGGCAAGAGACCCAGTACTTC. Its translation: CATRRPLAGQETQYF. The full variable domain, with the rest looked up from reference TRBV15 and TRBJ2-5, is DAMVIQNPRYQVTQFGKPVTLSCSQTLNHNVMYWYQQKSSQAPKLLFHYYDKDFNNEADTPDNFQSRRPNTSFCFLDIRSPGLGDTAMYLCATRRPLAGQETQYFGPGTRLLVL.

This clone was seen only a few times. The chain joins TRBV28 to TRBJ2-1, with TRBD2 as a possible D gene (5 bases). Between the trimmed V and J ends, which lost 4 bases and 5 bases, there was a span of 18 bases. Germline CDR1 is MDHEN and CDR2 is SYDVKM. This CDR3 contains 16 residues. CDR3 residues: CASSSEGREVNNEQFF. The DNA for the CDR3 is TGTGCCAGCAGTTCTGAGGGAAGAGAGGTGAACAATGAGCAGTTCTTC.

The rearrangement joins TRBV5-4 to TRBJ2-2, with TRBD1 matching over 11 bases. The CDR3 length is 17 residues. Germline V gene sequence: CDR1 SGHNT, CDR2 YYREEE (reference sequence). After removal of 0 bases from V and 4 bases from J, the junction contained 5 bases not matched to a gene. Here the CDR3 DNA reads TGTGCCAGCAGCTTGGGAGGGACAGGGGGGGCCACCGGGGAGCTGTTTTTT. It yields the protein CASSLGGTGGATGELFF. The whole variable domain, filled in from reference TRBV5-4 and TRBJ2-2, reads ETGVTQSPTHLIKTRGQQVTLRCSSQSGHNTVSWYQQALGQGPQFIFQYYREEENGRGNFPPRFSGLQFPNYSSELNVNALELDDSALYLCASSLGGTGGATGELFFGEGSRLTVL.

This chain uses TRBV18 with TRBJ2-5; 7 bases align to TRBD1. This CDR3 spans 13 amino acids. Trimming cost V 5 bases and J 8 bases; bases outside gene matches: 8. Germline CDR1 reads KGHSH; CDR2 reads LQKENI. The CDR3 bases are TGTGCCAGCTCAGCCGACAGGGTGGCTACCCAGTACTTC. It encodes CASSADRVATQYF.

V gene TRBV6-5 combines with J gene TRBJ2-3, with a weak D call TRBD2 (6 bases). V lost 6 bases to trimming and J lost 0 bases, with 10 bases between them. Germline assignment: CDR1 MNHEY and CDR2 SVGAGI. This CDR3 region has 14 residues. CDR3 sequence: CASSRDFSTDTQYF. In DNA, the CDR3 is TGTGCCAGCAGCCGGGACTTCAGCACAGATACGCAGTATTTT.

The J gene is TRBJ1-1, the V gene TRBV18, with a tentative D call TRBD1 (5 bases). Trimming shortened V by 4 bases and J by 0 bases, and 18 bases separated the two germline ends. The CDR3 totals 17 residues. The V gene's germline CDR1 is KGHSH and CDR2 LQKENI. This chain's CDR3 is CASSRGTDVRMNTEAFF. In DNA form, the CDR3 reads TGTGCCAGCTCACGCGGGACGGATGTTAGAATGAACACTGAAGCTTTCTTT. Using reference TRBV18 and TRBJ1-1 for the parts outside the CDR3, the full variable domain is NAGVMQNPRHLVRRRGQEARLRCSPMKGHSHVYWYRQLPEEGLKFMVYLQKENIIDESGMPKERFSAEFPKEGPSILRIQQVVRGDSAAYFCASSRGTDVRMNTEAFFGQGTRLTVV.

This clone appeared once. This chain links TRBV9 with TRBJ2-5; possible D gene TRBD2, 5 bases. Germline lookup yields CDR1 SGDLS and CDR2 YYNGEE. V was trimmed by 4 bases and J by 5 bases, leaving 27 bases between them. This CDR3 has 18 amino acids. CDR3 loop: CASSPRRRLLEGGETQYF. CDR3 DNA: TGTGCCAGCAGCCCCCGGAGAAGACTACTAGAGGGCGGGGAGACCCAGTACTTC.

The CDR3 DNA follows: TGTGCCAGCAGCTTACAAGGACTTTGGAGCGAGCAGTACTTC. Amino acid sequence: CASSLQGLWSEQYF. This chain connects TRBV7-2 to TRBJ2-7; D is perhaps TRBD2 (5 bases). Trimming left V 2 bases short and J 6 bases short, with 14 bases between. The CDR3 sequence is 14 residues long. Germline assignment: CDR1 SGHTA and CDR2 FQGNSA.

V gene TRBV7-9 combines with J gene TRBJ1-1, with D possibly matching TRBD1 (6 bases). CDR3 length: 13 residues. Per the germline V gene, CDR1 is SEHNR and CDR2 is FQNEAQ (reference sequence). With 7 bases removed from V and 3 bases from J, the gap between germline ends came to 12 bases. As DNA, the CDR3 is TGTGCCAGCACCTACAACAGGGACACTGAAGCTTTCTTT. It specifies CASTYNRDTEAFF.

About this clone: Additional DNA sequences in this sample encode the identical CDR3. This rearrangement joins TRBV19 to TRBJ1-4, with 7 bases lining up with TRBD1. CDR1 and CDR2 from the germline V gene are LNHDA and SQIVND (reference sequence). Germline trimming cut 5 bases from V and 6 bases from J; bases unmatched to any gene: 15. There are 17 residues in the CDR3. Here the CDR3 reads CASSVQRARGPYEKLFF. The CDR3 DNA is TGTGCCAGTAGTGTCCAACGTGCTAGGGGGCCTTATGAAAAACTGTTTTTT.

The genes are TRBV7-9 and TRBJ1-2; no reliable D call. Germline V gene sequence: CDR1 SEHNR, CDR2 FQNEAQ (reference sequence). This CDR3 has 13 residues. V was clipped by 4 bases and J by 6 bases, with 12 bases between them. In DNA, the CDR3 is TGTGCCAGCAGCTCATTTCCTCCGGATGGCTACACCTTC. Residues: CASSSFPPDGYTF.

The chain recombines TRBV5-1 with TRBJ2-7; a possible D gene is TRBD2 (6 bases). The CDR3 runs to 15 residues. Germline lookup yields CDR1 SGHRS and CDR2 YFSETQ. The V end was cut by 3 bases, the J end by 0 bases, with 13 bases between. The CDR3 DNA reads as TGCGCCAGCAGCTCTGCTGCGGGGAGCTCCTACGAGCAGTACTTC. The encoded protein is CASSSAAGSSYEQYF.

This clone was seen a handful of times. V gene TRBV5-6 combines with J gene TRBJ1-5; D gene ambiguous. V lost 1 base to trimming and J lost 0 bases, with 14 bases between them. CDR1 and CDR2 from the germline V gene are SGHDT and YYEEEE. The length of the CDR3 is 17 residues. In DNA form, the CDR3 reads TGTGCCAGCAGCTTGTATGCAGACCGTTATAGCAATCAGCCCCAGCATTTT. Translation: CASSLYADRYSNQPQHF. The full variable domain, in which reference TRBV5-6 and TRBJ1-5 provide the parts outside the CDR3, is DAGVTQSPTHLIKTRGQQVTLRCSPKSGHDTVSWYQQALGQGPQFIFQYYEEEERQRGNFPDRFSGHQFPNYSSELNVNALLLGDSALYLCASSLYADRYSNQPQHFGDGTRLSIL.

The chain uses TRBV11-2 and TRBJ2-5, with D uncertain. Germline V CDR1 and CDR2: SGHAT, FQNNGV. The V end was cut by 3 bases, the J end by 1 base, with 9 bases between. The length of the CDR3 is 14 residues. This CDR3 is CASSFGGSQETQYF. CDR3 sequence (DNA): TGTGCCAGCAGCTTTGGCGGCTCCCAAGAGACCCAGTACTTC.

The gene calls are TRBV18 and TRBJ2-2; D possibly corresponds to TRBD2 (6 bases). Germline CDR1 and CDR2: KGHSH and LQKENI. Trimming stripped 2 bases from V and 4 bases from J, with 20 bases between. This CDR3 region has 18 residues. CDR3 residues: CASSPNPPAGGITGELFF. In DNA form, the CDR3 reads TGTGCCAGCTCACCAAACCCCCCAGCCGGAGGGATCACCGGGGAGCTGTTTTTT. Supplemented by reference TRBV18 and TRBJ2-2, the full variable domain reads NAGVMQNPRHLVRRRGQEARLRCSPMKGHSHVYWYRQLPEEGLKFMVYLQKENIIDESGMPKERFSAEFPKEGPSILRIQQVVRGDSAAYFCASSPNPPAGGITGELFFGEGSRLTVL.

The rearrangement links TRBV5-1 to TRBJ2-7; TRBD2 aligns across 11 bases. With 2 bases clipped from V and 2 bases from J, the junction kept 3 bases outside the gene matches. The CDR3 sequence is 15 residues long. Germline-derived CDR1 and CDR2 are SGHRS and YFSETQ. CDR3 loop: CASSLIAGGPYEQYF. CDR3 DNA: TGCGCCAGCAGCTTAATAGCGGGAGGGCCCTACGAGCAGTACTTC.

The chain joins TRBV9 to TRBJ2-1, with 10 bases aligning to TRBD2. CDR3 length equals 14 residues. Per germline, CDR1 SGDLS and CDR2 YYNGEE. Germline trimming cut 0 bases from V and 10 bases from J; bases unmatched to any gene: 4. DNA for the CDR3: TGTGCCAGCAGCGTAGCTACTAGCGGGATCGAGCAGTTCTTC. Residues: CASSVATSGIEQFF.

The chain couples TRBV29-1 to TRBJ2-5; 8 bases fit TRBD2. This CDR3 has 12 residues. Per the germline V gene, CDR1 is SQVTM and CDR2 is ANQGSEA. Trimming at V came to 6 bases and at J to 5 bases, leaving 5 bases not matched to a gene. CDR3 nucleotide sequence: TGCAGCGTAGGACTAGCCGGGGAGACCCAGTACTTC. As protein: CSVGLAGETQYF.

This clone was counted once. This sequence joins TRBV27 and TRBJ2-7; 9 nucleotides line up with TRBD1. Germline lookup yields CDR1 MNHEY and CDR2 SMNVEV (reference sequence). The CDR3 has 15 amino acids. V gave up 6 bases and J gave up 1 base; unmatched junction bases: 7. The CDR3 sequence: CASRPWTGASYEQYV. The CDR3 bases are TGTGCCAGCAGACCTTGGACAGGGGCGTCCTACGAGCAGTACGTC.

V is TRBV2 and J is TRBJ1-5, with D perhaps matching TRBD1 (5 bases). V lost 6 bases to trimming and J lost 0 bases, with 21 bases between them. The CDR3 runs to 18 residues. Germline lookup yields CDR1 SNHLY and CDR2 FYNNEI. The CDR3 sequence is CASSGHPGRDYSNQPQHF. CDR3 in DNA: TGTGCCAGCAGCGGGCACCCGGGACGGGATTATAGCAATCAGCCCCAGCATTTT.